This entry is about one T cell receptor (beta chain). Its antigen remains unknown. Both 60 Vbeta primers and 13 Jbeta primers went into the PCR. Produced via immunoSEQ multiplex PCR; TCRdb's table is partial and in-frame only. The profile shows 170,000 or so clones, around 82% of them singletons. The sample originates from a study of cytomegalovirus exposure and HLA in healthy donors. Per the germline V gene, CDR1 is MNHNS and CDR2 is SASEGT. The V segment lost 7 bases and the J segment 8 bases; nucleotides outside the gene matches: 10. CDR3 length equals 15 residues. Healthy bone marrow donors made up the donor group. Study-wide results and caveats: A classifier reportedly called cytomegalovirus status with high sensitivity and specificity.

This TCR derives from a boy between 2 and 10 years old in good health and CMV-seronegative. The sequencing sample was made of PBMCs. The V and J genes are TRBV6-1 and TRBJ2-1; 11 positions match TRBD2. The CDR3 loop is CASTRTSGSGYEQFF. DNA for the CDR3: TGTGCCAGCACGCGAACTAGCGGGAGTGGGTATGAGCAGTTCTTC.